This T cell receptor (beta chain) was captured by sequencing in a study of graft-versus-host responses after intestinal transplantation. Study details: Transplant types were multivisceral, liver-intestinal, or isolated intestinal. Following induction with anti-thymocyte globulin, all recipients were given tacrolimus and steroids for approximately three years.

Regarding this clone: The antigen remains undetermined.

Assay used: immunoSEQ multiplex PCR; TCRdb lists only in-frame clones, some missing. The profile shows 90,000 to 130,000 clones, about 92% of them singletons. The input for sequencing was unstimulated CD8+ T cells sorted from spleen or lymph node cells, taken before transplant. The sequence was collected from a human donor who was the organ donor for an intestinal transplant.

The CDR3 protein is CASYGGPGELFF. Written as DNA, the CDR3 is TGTGCCTCCTACGGGGGACCCGGGGAGCTGTTTTTT. This chain joins TRBV30 and TRBJ2-2; D perhaps matches TRBD2 (6 bases). The germline V gene encodes CDR1 GTSNPN and CDR2 SVGIG (reference sequence). Trimming shortened V by 7 bases and J by 6 bases, and 12 bases separated the two germline ends. CDR3 length equals 12 residues.